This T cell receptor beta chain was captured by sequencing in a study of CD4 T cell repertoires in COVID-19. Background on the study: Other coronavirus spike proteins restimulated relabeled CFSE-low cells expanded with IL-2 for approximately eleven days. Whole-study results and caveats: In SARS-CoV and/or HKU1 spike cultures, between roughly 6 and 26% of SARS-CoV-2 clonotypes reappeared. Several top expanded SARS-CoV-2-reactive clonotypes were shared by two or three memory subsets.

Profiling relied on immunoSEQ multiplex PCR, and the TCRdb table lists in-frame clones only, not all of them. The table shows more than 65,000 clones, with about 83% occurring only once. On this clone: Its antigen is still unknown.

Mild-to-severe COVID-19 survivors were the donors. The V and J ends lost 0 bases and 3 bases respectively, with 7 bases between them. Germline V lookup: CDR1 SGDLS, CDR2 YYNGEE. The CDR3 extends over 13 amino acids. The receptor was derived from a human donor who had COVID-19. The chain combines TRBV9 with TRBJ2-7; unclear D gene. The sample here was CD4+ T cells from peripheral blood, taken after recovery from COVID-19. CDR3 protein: CASSVGPNYEQYF. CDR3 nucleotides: TGTGCCAGCAGCGTAGGGCCTAACTACGAGCAGTACTTC. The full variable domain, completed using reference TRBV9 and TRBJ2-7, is DSGVTQTPKHLITATGQRVTLRCSPRSGDLSVYWYQQSLDQGLQFLIQYYNGEERAKGNILERFSAQQFPDLHSELNLSSLELGDSALYFCASSVGPNYEQYFGPGTRLTVT.